These T cell receptor beta chains were read from a single sample in a study of blood T cell repertoires in COVID-19. Libraries were prepared by immunoSEQ multiplex PCR; TCRdb keeps only in-frame clonotypes and omits some of them. The table lists about 370,000 clones, 75% to 90% of them singletons. Sequenced sample: PBMCs or T cells enriched from blood (not recorded which). The source is a man between 18 and 35 years old who had recovered from COVID-19. Both conserved end residues are part of each CDR3. The order of the fields is J gene, V gene, clone size, D gene, CDR3 DNA, CDR3 protein. A D gene is named only where the DNA matches it firmly. The size entry is marked missing in some rows and otherwise reads once, few, many or a size class.

>TRBJ2-7|TRBV7-2|NA|TRBD2
TGTGCCAGCAGCTTAGAGGCGGGGGGACCCTACGAGCAGTACTTC
CASSLEAGGPYEQYF
>TRBJ1-1|TRBV9|NA|NA
TGTGCCAGCAGCCCCTCGGGTAGCTACACTGAAGCTTTCTTT
CASSPSGSYTEAFF
>TRBJ2-7|TRBV5-4|NA|TRBD2
TGTGCCAGCAGCTACATCGGAAAGGGACTAGCGGAGGGGTACGAGCAGTACTTC
CASSYIGKGLAEGYEQYF
>TRBJ2-2|TRBV7-9|NA|NA
TGTGCCAGCAGCTTTTATACCGGGGAGCTGTTTTTT
CASSFYTGELFF
>TRBJ1-4|TRBV2|NA|NA
TGTGCCAGCGATGAAAACACAAATGAAAAACTGTTTTTT
CASDENTNEKLFF
>TRBJ1-2|TRBV27|NA|TRBD1
TGTGCCAGCAGTTTAGGGGGACAGGGGGGGAACTATGGCTACACCTTC
CASSLGGQGGNYGYTF
>TRBJ1-2|TRBV4-1|NA|NA
TGCGCCAGCAGCCTCGCCGGACAGTCTAGAAACGGCTACACCTTC
CASSLAGQSRNGYTF
>TRBJ2-1|TRBV30|NA|TRBD1
TGTGCCTGGAGTAAGGGGGCGGTGGGAGTCAATGAGCAGTTCTTC
CAWSKGAVGVNEQFF
>TRBJ2-7|TRBV6-1|once|TRBD1
TGTGCCAGCAGTGAACTATGGGACAGGCCCATCTACGAGCAGTACTTC
CASSELWDRPIYEQYF
>TRBJ2-5|TRBV9|NA|TRBD1
TGTGCCAGCAGCACAGGACAGGGCAAGGGAGAGACCCAGTACTTC
CASSTGQGKGETQYF
>TRBJ1-6|TRBV5-6|NA|NA
TGTGCCAGTCTGGACAGTCTCAGCTCCTATAATTCACCCCTCCACTTT
CASLDSLSSYNSPLHF
>TRBJ1-5|TRBV10-3|NA|TRBD1
TGTGCCATCAGTGAGTTGGGACAGGGGGGTCAGCCCCAGCATTTT
CAISELGQGGQPQHF
>TRBJ1-4|TRBV5-4|NA|TRBD1
TGTGCCAGCAGCTTAAGGACAGGGGGCAATGAAAAACTGTTTTTT
CASSLRTGGNEKLFF
>TRBJ2-7|TRBV5-1|NA|TRBD2
TGCGCCAGCAGCTTCCGAGCGGGAGGGCCAGAGCAGTACTTC
CASSFRAGGPEQYF
>TRBJ2-6|TRBV11-3|NA|NA
TGTGCCAGCAGCCCAGGGGCTGGGGCCAACGTCCTGACTTTC
CASSPGAGANVLTF
>TRBJ2-7|TRBV7-2|NA|TRBD2
TGTGCCAGCAGCTGGACTAGCGGGGGTTACGAGCAGTACTTC
CASSWTSGGYEQYF
>TRBJ1-4|TRBV2|many|TRBD1
TGTGCCAGCAGTGAACAGCAGGGGGCCTATGAAAAACTGTTTTTT
CASSEQQGAYEKLFF
>TRBJ1-2|TRBV5-4|NA|NA
TGTGCCAGCAGCTCCTGGATCTTGGGGGGGCTTAACTATGGCTACACCTTC
CASSSWILGGLNYGYTF
>TRBJ1-4|TRBV28|NA|NA
TGTGCCAGCAGTTTATCGAGGATAGTGGCTAATGAAAAACTGTTTTTT
CASSLSRIVANEKLFF
>TRBJ2-1|TRBV7-9|NA|TRBD2
TGTGCCAGCAGCTTAGGGCGGGAGATCGATGAGCAGTTCTTC
CASSLGREIDEQFF
>TRBJ1-6|TRBV5-1|NA|NA
TGCGCCAGCAGCTTAGGCGGGAGCTCCTATAATTCACCCCTCCACTTT
CASSLGGSSYNSPLHF
>TRBJ2-7|TRBV7-8|once|NA
TGTGCCAGCAGCTTAGAGGATCTAGCGACCGCCTACGAGCAGTACTTC
CASSLEDLATAYEQYF
>TRBJ1-1|TRBV3-1/TRBV3-2|NA|TRBD1
TGTGCCAGCAGCCTGACAGGGGGCCCCACTGAAGCTTTCTTT
CASSLTGGPTEAFF
>TRBJ2-7|TRBV3-1/TRBV3-2|NA|TRBD2
TGTGCCAGCAGCCTTCGACTAGCGGGGGGATACGAGCAGTACTTC
CASSLRLAGGYEQYF
>TRBJ1-6|TRBV19|NA|TRBD1
TGTGCCAGTAGCCCTGAGACAGGGTTCTACAGCTCCTATAATTCACCCCTCCACTTT
CASSPETGFYSSYNSPLHF
>TRBJ2-7|TRBV27|NA|NA
TGTGCCAGCAGTTTACGCAGGGATACTTACGAGCAGTACTTC
CASSLRRDTYEQYF
>TRBJ1-4|TRBV19|NA|TRBD1
TGTGCCACCGAAAGCTTGGGACAGAATAATGAAAAACTGTTTTTT
CATESLGQNNEKLFF
>TRBJ2-7|TRBV2|NA|TRBD1
TGTGCCAGCAGTTCAGGTCGTGACAGGGGGTACGAGCAGTACTTC
CASSSGRDRGYEQYF
>TRBJ2-1|TRBV7-2|NA|NA
TGTGCCAGCAGCTATGCTAGTGAGCAGTTCTTC
CASSYASEQFF
>TRBJ1-3|TRBV18|NA|NA
TGTGCCAGCTCACCAGATCGGGGAACCGGAAACACCATATATTTT
CASSPDRGTGNTIYF
>TRBJ1-2|TRBV3-1/TRBV3-2|NA|NA
TGTGCCAGCAGCCTTCATGAGGGTAATGGCTACACCTTC
CASSLHEGNGYTF
>TRBJ2-7|TRBV28|NA|NA
TGTGCCAGCAGCTTAGGACTAAGGGGCGGCGAGCAGTACTTC
CASSLGLRGGEQYF
>TRBJ1-5|TRBV19|NA|NA
TGTGCCAGTAGTCAGCGACGGGGTATCCAGCCCCAGCATTTT
CASSQRRGIQPQHF
>TRBJ2-1|TRBV11-3|NA|NA
TGTGCCAGCAGCCCTAGTTGGAGCTCCTACAATGAGCAGTTCTTC
CASSPSWSSYNEQFF
>TRBJ2-1|TRBV29-1|once|TRBD2
TGCAGCGTTGCCAGCGGGGGATACAATGAGCAGTTCTTC
CSVASGGYNEQFF
>TRBJ1-5|TRBV28|NA|NA
TGTGCCAGCAGGTACAGGTTATGGAATCAGCCCCAGCATTTT
CASRYRLWNQPQHF
>TRBJ2-7|TRBV10-3|NA|TRBD2
TGTGCCGGGCGGGGGGACTTGAACTACGAGCAGTACTTC
CAGRGDLNYEQYF